A single sample is the source of the 20 T cell receptor beta chains below, sequenced in a study of HIV-infected patients and healthy controls. No cell fractionation was done, so the repertoire covers all unsorted peripheral blood T cells. Around 530 ng RNA was reverse transcribed with alpha and beta constant-region primers. Each of the alpha and beta chains got its own library through chain-specific third strand synthesis with indices. TCRdb re-derived calls from the 5' RACE reads in MiXCR, one entry per CDR3 protein. The sample lists around 21,000 distinct CDR3 sequences; about 8.3% were seen once. The sample comprised blood. These TCRs come from an adult in good health.

In its sample, this clonotype was seen many times. The J gene is TRBJ1-5, the V gene TRBV19; no clear D. Trimming shortened V by 7 bases and J by 2 bases, and 12 bases separated the two germline ends. Germline V CDR1 and CDR2: LNHDA, SQIVND (reference sequence). The CDR3 is made up of 14 amino acids. The CDR3 here is CASIDGPGNQPQHF. The DNA of the CDR3 is TGTGCCAGTATCGACGGTCCGGGCAATCAGCCCCAGCATTTT.

This clonotype was found many times. The V gene is TRBV4-3, the J gene TRBJ2-3, with 7 bases identical to TRBD2. Germline V gives CDR1 LGHNA, CDR2 YSLEER. The J segment lost 5 bases and the V segment lost 0 bases, leaving 5 bases of the junction unmatched. CDR3 length: 15 residues. The CDR3 loop is CASSQEARERDTQYF. CDR3 bases: TGCGCCAGCAGCCAAGAAGCGCGGGAGAGAGATACGCAGTATTTT.

This clonotype was seen repeatedly, ten times or more. The rearrangement joins TRBV6-5 to TRBJ2-6; D is unresolved. The germline V gene has CDR1 MNHEY and CDR2 SVGAGI. The V end was cut by 9 bases, the J end by 2 bases, with 8 bases between. CDR3 length equals 13 residues. CDR3 sequence reads: CASRQAGANVLTF. The CDR3 bases are TGTGCCAGTCGGCAGGCTGGGGCCAACGTCCTGACTTTC.

This clonotype is medium-sized by share. The V call is TRBV19, the J call TRBJ2-6, with D possibly matching TRBD2 (5 bases). The CDR3 spans 15 residues. The germline CDR1 and CDR2 sequences are LNHDA and SQIVND (reference sequence). V gave up 3 bases and J gave up 2 bases, with 8 bases separating them. The CDR3 region has the DNA TGTGCCAGTAGTATCTATAGCGCTGGGGCCAACGTCCTGACTTTC. This sequence encodes CASSIYSAGANVLTF.

By sample share, this clonotype is medium-sized. The CDR3 sequence: CASRVGQGADTQYF. Here the CDR3 DNA reads TGTGCCAGCAGAGTGGGACAGGGGGCAGATACGCAGTATTTT. The chain uses TRBV12-3 or TRBV12-4 and TRBJ2-3; 11 bases map to TRBD1. The V and J ends lost 6 bases and 4 bases, in that order; junction bases with no gene match: 3. CDR3 size: 14 residues.

In its sample, this clonotype was seen many times. The chain combines TRBV25-1 with TRBJ2-7; D might be TRBD2 (5 bases). V lost 1 base, J lost 12 bases, and 19 bases lay in between. There are 14 residues in the CDR3. The germline V gene encodes CDR1 MGHDK and CDR2 SYGVNS. CDR3 sequence: CASSELEESPTLYF. Here the CDR3 DNA reads TGTGCCAGCAGTGAATTGGAGGAGTCCCCTACGTTGTACTTC.

This clonotype is medium-sized (0.01 to 0.1%). The rearrangement links TRBV28 to TRBJ1-5, with D possibly matching TRBD1 (5 bases). Germline V gives CDR1 MDHEN, CDR2 SYDVKM. This CDR3 comprises 12 residues. V dropped 9 bases and J dropped 9 bases, with 15 bases sitting between them. The CDR3 is CASTGEGRPQHF. CDR3 nucleotides: TGTGCCAGTACAGGAGAGGGAAGGCCCCAGCATTTT. Together with reference TRBV28 and TRBJ1-5, the CDR3 gives the full variable domain: DVKVTQSSRYLVKRTGEKVFLECVQDMDHENMFWYRQDPGLGLRLIYFSYDVKMKEKGDIPEGYSVSREKKERFSLILESASTNQTSMYLCASTGEGRPQHFGDGTRLSIL.

In its sample, this clonotype is medium-sized. The chain is built from TRBV25-1 and TRBJ2-7; the D gene is possibly TRBD1 (6 bases). The ends were cut back, 4 bases at V and 7 bases at J, with 20 bases in the middle. Germline CDR1 reads MGHDK; CDR2 reads SYGVNS. The CDR3 is 15 amino acids. CDR3 residues: CASSGGHLTYVEQYF. The CDR3 coding sequence is TGTGCCAGCAGTGGGGGACACTTGACCTACGTAGAGCAGTACTTC.

There are many counts of this clonotype. V is TRBV20-1 and J is TRBJ2-3; D remains unclear. There are 13 residues in the CDR3. The germline V gene encodes CDR1 DFQATT and CDR2 SNEGSKA (reference sequence). V was pared by 3 bases and J by 2 bases, with 9 bases between. This chain's CDR3 is CSASPQITDTQYF. The CDR3 DNA is TGCAGTGCTAGTCCCCAGATCACAGATACGCAGTATTTT.

The chain joins TRBV19 to TRBJ1-2; 12 bases are a match to TRBD1. The ends lost 6 bases at V and 4 bases at J; junction bases unmatched: 6. The length of the CDR3 is 15 residues. Per the germline V gene, CDR1 is LNHDA and CDR2 is SQIVND (reference sequence). This CDR3 is CASRTGTGGAYGYTF. The CDR3 nucleotides are TGTGCCAGTAGAACCGGGACAGGGGGCGCCTATGGCTACACCTTC.

This clonotype is labeled as medium-sized. The rearrangement links TRBV7-9 to TRBJ2-3; weak D call: TRBD2 (5 bases). The CDR3 contains 15 residues. Per germline, CDR1 SEHNR and CDR2 FQNEAQ (reference sequence). Between the trimmed V and J ends, which lost 7 bases and 1 base, there was a span of 15 bases. The CDR3 protein is CASNSEGAGTDTQYF. The CDR3, as DNA: TGTGCCAGCAACTCCGAGGGAGCGGGCACAGATACGCAGTATTTT.

This clonotype has ten or more counts. In DNA, the CDR3 is TGTGCCAGCAGTGACCAAGGGGGCAAGAGAGATACGCAGTATTTT. Amino acids: CASSDQGGKRDTQYF. The rearrangement joins TRBV6-6 to TRBJ2-3, with 7 positions matching TRBD1. Per the germline V gene, CDR1 is MNHNY and CDR2 is SVGAGI (reference sequence). CDR3 size: 15 residues. The junction had 10 bases not matched to a gene; V was cut back by 5 bases and J by 5 bases.

The table lists this clonotype with many counts. The gene calls are TRBV7-3 and TRBJ1-5; D is undetermined. This CDR3 contains 14 residues. Germline CDR1 is SGHTA and CDR2 is FQGTGA. Trimming cost V 1 base and J 4 bases, with 8 bases left between them. The CDR3 DNA reads TGTGCCAGCAGCTTAAGTTTCCTAAATCAGCCCCAGCATTTT. It is translated as CASSLSFLNQPQHF.

Many counts were recorded for this clonotype. The gene calls are TRBV5-6 and TRBJ2-1; 11 bases line up with TRBD2. Germline-derived CDR1 and CDR2 are SGHDT and YYEEEE. The CDR3 spans 17 residues. J was trimmed by 8 bases and V by 4 bases; bases with no gene match: 14. The CDR3 DNA is TGTGCCAGCAGCCAGGAGGTTTTAGCGGGAGGGGCGGATGAGCAGTTCTTC. Encoded protein: CASSQEVLAGGADEQFF.

The table lists this clonotype with a few counts. The chain is built from TRBV6-2 or TRBV6-3 and TRBJ2-2, with 10 positions matching TRBD1. Losses at the gene ends were 0 bases for V and 6 bases for J; bases not matched to a gene: 4. CDR1 and CDR2 (germline): MNHEY, SVGEGT. The CDR3 loop spans 16 amino acids. In nucleotides, the CDR3 is TGTGCCAGCAGTTACTCCCCGGGACAGGGGTCCGGGGAGCTGTTTTTT. Its protein product is CASSYSPGQGSGELFF.

This clonotype was seen ten or more times. In nucleotides, the CDR3 is TGTGCCAGCAGTGAAAGGCGAGCAACTAATGAAAAACTGTTTTTT. It is translated as CASSERRATNEKLFF. This chain links TRBV6-1 with TRBJ1-4; D not resolved. Germline V gene lookup returns CDR1 MNHNS and CDR2 SASEGT. This CDR3 spans 15 amino acids. V shed 2 bases and J shed 0 bases, with 7 bases lying between them.

This clonotype was observed many times. The chain uses TRBV7-3 and TRBJ2-7; 7 bases are a match to TRBD2. Germline CDR1 reads SGHTA; CDR2 reads FQGTGA. Germline trimming cut 5 bases from V and 0 bases from J; bases unmatched to any gene: 4. This CDR3 is 14 amino acids long. In DNA, the CDR3 is TGTGCCAGCAGCCCTACGGGGGGCTCCTACGAGCAGTACTTC. This translates into CASSPTGGSYEQYF.

This clonotype was counted ten times or more. This CDR3 reads CASSFYRDPGTDTQYF. CDR3 bases: TGTGCCAGCAGCTTTTACAGGGACCCGGGCACAGATACGCAGTATTTT. The J gene is TRBJ2-3, the V gene TRBV7-6; D is possibly TRBD1 (6 bases). The CDR3 runs to 16 residues. The germline V gene has CDR1 SGHVS and CDR2 FNYEAQ. The V end was cut by 3 bases, the J end by 1 base, with 14 bases between.

V usage is TRBV7-3 and J usage is TRBJ2-1; 11 positions agree with TRBD2. In germline, CDR1 is SGHTA, CDR2 FQGTGA. This CDR3 contains 15 residues. V shed 6 bases and J 4 bases; nucleotides not matched to a gene: 5. CDR3 amino acids: CASSPSGGLYNEQFF. The CDR3 DNA is TGTGCCAGCAGTCCTAGCGGGGGGTTATACAATGAGCAGTTCTTC.

The J gene is TRBJ2-2, the V gene TRBV24-1; 7 bases are shared with TRBD1. The junction had 3 bases not matched to a gene; V was cut back by 2 bases and J by 4 bases. Germline loops: CDR1 KGHDR, CDR2 SFDVKD. This CDR3 has 15 residues. The CDR3 loop is CATSDSGTVTGELFF. The CDR3 DNA reads as TGTGCCACCAGTGATTCCGGGACAGTCACCGGGGAGCTGTTTTTT.